This TCR beta chain came from a study of T cells in Graves' hyperthyroidism and ophthalmopathy. Study context: Once the initial diagnosis was made, peripheral blood was obtained before any treatment.

Amplification targeted TCR beta CDR3 regions from RNA transcripts. Researchers ran a first-round RT-PCR on the TCR CDR3 using the HTBI primer set. TCRdb reprocessed the multiplex PCR reads via MiXCR and lists one record per CDR3 protein. Seen here are 300,000 to 450,000 distinct CDR3 sequences, approximately 18% observed once, and the top ten hold approximately 30%. This clonotype was detected once. Its antigen remains unidentified. This clone may be a read error of a much larger clone one base away. Points from the study as a whole: The model foresaw ophthalmopathy a median around seven months prior to onset.

Sequenced material: blood. This TCR derives from a woman aged 25 to 45 with Graves' hyperthyroidism that later progressed to Graves' ophthalmopathy.

CDR3 region: CSASGFRKSYSEAFF. The CDR3 region has the DNA TGCAGTGCATCCGGGTTCCGCAAATCTTACAGTGAAGCTTTCTTT. The chain combines TRBV20-1 with TRBJ1-1; D is uncertain. V was pared by 6 bases and J by 7 bases, with 24 bases between. The CDR3 has 15 residues. The germline CDR1 and CDR2 sequences are DFQATT and SNEGSKA (reference sequence).